This T cell receptor beta chain originates from a study of blood T cells in healthy people across ages. This clonotype has more than one count but fewer than ten. Its antigen is not identified. Through a sample-barcoded 5' primer and a J-beta primer mix, a second PCR was run for about 6 to 11 cycles. Each single sample gave us at least 2.5 million CDR3-containing paired-end reads. TCRdb re-called the 5' RACE reads through MiXCR, storing one row per CDR3 protein. The sample carries 1.4 million or so distinct CDR3 sequences, approximately 39% recorded once. CDR1 MNHEY and CDR2 SVGAGI come from the germline V gene. The CDR3 length is 14 residues. The V and J ends lost 7 bases and 0 bases respectively, with 7 bases between them. Notes on the study in general: Compared with aged donors, long-lived donors showed fewer expanded clones, suggesting selection.

Sequenced material: blood. The clonotype comes from a woman younger than 30 in good health. The V call is TRBV6-5, the J call TRBJ1-6; no reliable D call. The CDR3 region is CASKRLSYNSPLHF. For the CDR3, the DNA is TGTGCCAGCAAGAGGCTCTCCTATAATTCACCCCTCCACTTT.